Below, 16 T cell receptor beta chains from the same sample are listed, as sequenced in a study of blood T cell repertoires in COVID-19. Sequencing was performed with immunoSEQ multiplex PCR; in TCRdb, only in-frame clones are kept and a portion is missing. The sample has around 65,000 clones, 81% seen once. The material sequenced was peripheral blood. The receptors shown here come from a man older than 75 with acute or convalescent COVID-19.

The chain is built from TRBV27 and TRBJ2-7; TRBD2 aligns across 9 bases. The length of the CDR3 is 16 residues. Trimming took 2 bases from V and 2 from J; bases not matched to a gene: 7. Germline assignment: CDR1 MNHEY and CDR2 SMNVEV (reference sequence). CDR3 loop: CASSLAGGPSPYEQYF. The CDR3 region has the DNA TGTGCCAGCAGTTTAGCGGGAGGGCCAAGTCCCTACGAGCAGTACTTC.

The sample holds one count of this clone. The chain couples TRBV2 to TRBJ1-2; a weak D match, TRBD1 (6 bases). CDR3 size: 15 residues. From germline, CDR1 is SNHLY and CDR2 FYNNEI. Trimming removed 3 bases at V and 2 bases at J, with 13 bases between. CDR3 sequence reads: CASSETRTVNYGYTF. The CDR3, as DNA: TGTGCCAGCAGTGAGACCCGGACAGTAAACTATGGCTACACCTTC.

The rearrangement joins TRBV6-5 to TRBJ1-1; D remains unclear. The CDR3 runs to 13 residues. Germline CDR1 is MNHEY and CDR2 is SVGAGI. V was shortened by 7 bases and J by 10 bases, with 19 bases between the two germline ends. The CDR3 sequence: CASTRGRADVAFF. Written as DNA, the CDR3 is TGTGCCAGCACCAGAGGGCGGGCCGATGTAGCTTTCTTT.

This chain links TRBV5-1 with TRBJ2-2, with 8 bases identical to TRBD2. CDR3 length: 15 amino acids. V lost 4 bases to trimming and J lost 2 bases; unmatched junction nucleotides: 4. Germline loops: CDR1 SGHRS, CDR2 YFSETQ. The CDR3 loop reads CASSPRTSNTGELFF. Here the CDR3 DNA reads TGCGCCAGCAGCCCCCGGACTAGCAACACCGGGGAGCTGTTTTTT.

CDR3 loop: CASSRGDTDTQYF. The CDR3 nucleotides are TGTGCCAGCAGCCGGGGAGACACAGATACGCAGTATTTT. The J gene is TRBJ2-3, the V gene TRBV6-5, with D tentatively TRBD2 (5 bases). Trimming took off 6 bases at V and 2 bases at J, with 9 bases between the two ends. The CDR3 sequence is 13 residues long. Germline loops: CDR1 MNHEY, CDR2 SVGAGI.

J is TRBJ1-1 and V is TRBV5-1; D unclear. CDR3 length: 14 residues. V lost 0 bases and J 1 base, leaving 7 bases between the germline ends. The V gene's germline CDR1 is SGHRS and CDR2 YFSETQ. In nucleotides, the CDR3 is TGCGCCAGCAGCTTGGTGCAGGAGAACACTGAAGCTTTCTTT. This encodes CASSLVQENTEAFF.

This clone appeared a single time. CDR3 in DNA: TGTGCCAGCAGTCTAGACAGGAACTATGGCTACACCTTC. It yields the protein CASSLDRNYGYTF. This sequence joins TRBV6-5 and TRBJ1-2, with D maybe TRBD1 (6 bases). Germline CDR1 is MNHEY and CDR2 is SVGAGI. The CDR3 sequence is 13 residues long. V shed 5 bases and J shed 2 bases, with 9 bases lying between them.

The V call is TRBV27, the J call TRBJ1-6, with TRBD1 as a possible D gene (6 bases). Germline-derived CDR1 and CDR2 are MNHEY and SMNVEV (reference sequence). The CDR3 is 15 amino acids. V dropped 4 bases and J dropped 10 bases, with 17 bases sitting between them. The CDR3 nucleotides read TGTGCCAGCAGTTCGCCCACAGGGTCGGAATCACCCCTCCACTTT. This sequence encodes CASSSPTGSESPLHF.

The V and J genes are TRBV9 and TRBJ1-2; TRBD1 is a possible D gene (5 bases). Germline V gene lookup returns CDR1 SGDLS and CDR2 YYNGEE. The germline V and J ends were trimmed by 0 bases and 8 bases, with 14 bases remaining between them. The CDR3 runs to 14 residues. The CDR3 coding sequence is TGTGCCAGCAGCGTAGAGGGGCAGGGCTGGGGCTACACCTTC. This encodes CASSVEGQGWGYTF.

The gene calls are TRBV2 and TRBJ2-2; D not certain. V was cut by 6 bases and J by 5 bases, with 4 bases left in between. Germline CDR1 and CDR2: SNHLY and FYNNEI. The CDR3 spans 11 residues. The CDR3 sequence: CASSYTGELFF. The CDR3 DNA follows: TGTGCCAGCAGCTATACCGGGGAGCTGTTTTTT.

The CDR3 sequence is CATKPGYYEQYF. CDR3 in DNA: TGTGCCACCAAACCAGGGTATTACGAGCAGTACTTC. This chain connects TRBV28 to TRBJ2-7, with D possibly TRBD1 on 5 matching bases. Germline V lookup: CDR1 MDHEN, CDR2 SYDVKM. This CDR3 has 12 residues. Trimming removed 10 bases from V and 4 bases from J, with 14 bases in between.

The V call is TRBV19, the J call TRBJ1-5; no firm D call. Germline CDR1 and CDR2: LNHDA and SQIVND (reference sequence). Trimming took 2 bases from V and 4 from J, leaving 12 bases between them. The CDR3 loop spans 15 amino acids. In DNA, the CDR3 is TGTGCCAGTAGTATAAACCCCAGACTAAATCAGCCCCAGCATTTT. Translation gives CASSINPRLNQPQHF. The variable domain in full, with the rest retrieved from reference TRBV19 and TRBJ1-5, is DGGITQSPKYLFRKEGQNVTLSCEQNLNHDAMYWYRQDPGQGLRLIYYSQIVNDFQKGDIAEGYSVSREKKESFPLTVTSAQKNPTAFYLCASSINPRLNQPQHFGDGTRLSIL.

This clone showed up just a few times. The chain recombines TRBV15 with TRBJ2-5, with D tentatively TRBD1 (5 bases). Germline V gene data show CDR1 as LNHNV and CDR2 as YYDKDF (reference sequence). Deletions cut 0 bases from V and 5 bases from J, with 7 bases between. The CDR3 consists of 13 residues. The CDR3 DNA sequence: TGTGCCACCAGCAGAGATCCAGGGGAGACCCAGTACTTC. The encoded protein is CATSRDPGETQYF.

The chain has TRBV28 and TRBJ2-1; 7 positions match TRBD2. With 7 bases clipped from V and 2 bases from J, the junction kept 8 bases outside the gene matches. From germline, CDR1 is MDHEN and CDR2 SYDVKM. The CDR3 totals 15 residues. DNA of the CDR3: TGTGCCAGCACACTAGCGCTCTCTGCCTACAATGAGCAGTTCTTC. This codes for CASTLALSAYNEQFF.

The V and J genes are TRBV18 and TRBJ1-1, with TRBD1 matching over 7 bases. Germline assignment: CDR1 KGHSH and CDR2 LQKENI. V shed 3 bases, J shed 5 bases, and the junction held 9 bases outside the gene matches. The CDR3 spans 15 residues. The CDR3 sequence is CASSPSPQGVTEAFF. The CDR3 bases are TGTGCCAGCTCACCGTCCCCCCAGGGGGTAACTGAAGCTTTCTTT.

J is TRBJ1-4 and V is TRBV4-2; unclear D gene. CDR1 and CDR2 from the germline V gene are LGHNA and YNFKEQ. The germline V and J ends were trimmed by 2 bases and 3 bases, with 13 bases remaining between them. The CDR3 totals 16 residues. In nucleotides, the CDR3 is TGTGCCAGCAGCCAAACTCGCGAGCAGGCTAATGAAAAACTGTTTTTT. This encodes CASSQTREQANEKLFF.